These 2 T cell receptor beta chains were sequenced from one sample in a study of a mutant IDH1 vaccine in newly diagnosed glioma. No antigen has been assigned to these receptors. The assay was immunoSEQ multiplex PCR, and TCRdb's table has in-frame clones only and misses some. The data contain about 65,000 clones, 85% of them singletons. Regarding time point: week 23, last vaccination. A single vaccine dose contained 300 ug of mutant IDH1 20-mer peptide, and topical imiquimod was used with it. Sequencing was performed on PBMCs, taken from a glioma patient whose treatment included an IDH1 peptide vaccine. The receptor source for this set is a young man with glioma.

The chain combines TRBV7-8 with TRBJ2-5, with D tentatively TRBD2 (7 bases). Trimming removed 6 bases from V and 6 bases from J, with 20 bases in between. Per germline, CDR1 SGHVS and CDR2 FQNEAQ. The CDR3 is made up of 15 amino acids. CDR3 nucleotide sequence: TGTGCCAGCAGTCCCGTGGGGGGGGGCCTAAAGACCCAGTACTTC. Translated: CASSPVGGGLKTQYF.

Here the CDR3 reads CASSVTTGSNSPLHF. CDR3 DNA: TGTGCCAGCAGTGTGACGACAGGGAGTAATTCACCCCTCCACTTT. The chain carries TRBV2 and TRBJ1-6; 7 bases line up with TRBD1. The germline V gene encodes CDR1 SNHLY and CDR2 FYNNEI. J lost 6 bases, V lost 4 bases, and 6 bases had no gene match. The CDR3 length is 15 residues.